The 14 T cell receptor beta chains given below trace back to one sample, sequenced in a study of shared clonotypes between healthy human individuals. Naive CD8 populations comprised CD45RO-negative cells positively selected for CCR7, excluding terminally differentiated effector memory CD45RA+ cells. Clones were sequenced by immunoSEQ multiplex PCR, and TCRdb holds only the in-frame ones, with some missing. The profile covers around 2.1 million clones, with 85% to 95% appearing a single time and approximately 1.7% taken by the ten largest. Sequenced material: naive CD8+ T cells from PBMCs. All receptors come from a man aged 18 to 29 in good health. Some clones in this sample may be carry-over from other donors' samples.

This chain connects TRBV4-3 to TRBJ2-3, with 14 bases that match TRBD2. The CDR3 extends over 18 amino acids. The germline CDR1 and CDR2 sequences are LGHNA and YSLEER. The V gene end was trimmed by 2 bases and the J gene end by 1 base; junction bases not matched to a gene: 5. CDR3 sequence reads: CASSQRGLAGVGTDTQYF. For the CDR3, the DNA is TGCGCCAGCAGCCAAAGGGGACTAGCGGGAGTGGGCACAGATACGCAGTATTTT.

About this clone itself: The same CDR3 is also encoded by other DNA sequences in this sample. V usage is TRBV9 and J usage is TRBJ2-7, with 9 positions matching TRBD2. CDR1 is SGDLS and CDR2 is YYNGEE in the germline V gene. The CDR3 has 15 amino acids. V shed 0 bases, J shed 3 bases, and the junction held 4 bases outside the gene matches. The CDR3 sequence: CASSVGGSGSYEQYF. CDR3 bases: TGTGCCAGCAGCGTAGGGGGTAGCGGGAGCTACGAGCAGTACTTC.

A single count supports this clone. The genes are TRBV2 and TRBJ2-5, with D perhaps matching TRBD2 (6 bases). V lost 7 bases and J 5 bases, leaving 11 bases between the germline ends. Germline loops: CDR1 SNHLY, CDR2 FYNNEI. The CDR3 extends over 12 amino acids. This chain's CDR3 is CASNGGTETQYF. For the CDR3, the DNA is TGTGCCAGCAATGGCGGGACGGAGACCCAGTACTTC.

The chain recombines TRBV6-5 with TRBJ1-1, with 7 bases matching TRBD1. Germline CDR1 MNHEY, CDR2 SVGAGI. The CDR3 is 15 amino acids. Trimming at V came to 4 bases and at J to 1 base, leaving 6 bases not matched to a gene. The CDR3, as DNA: TGTGCCAGCAGTTTTCTTCAGGGGGGGAACACTGAAGCTTTCTTT. Its protein product is CASSFLQGGNTEAFF.

This clone appeared once. V and J are TRBV19 and TRBJ2-7; no definite D call. V lost 2 bases and J 5 bases, leaving 7 bases between the germline ends. The CDR3 runs to 12 residues. Germline V lookup: CDR1 LNHDA, CDR2 SQIVND (reference sequence). The CDR3 nucleotides read TGTGCCAGTAGTATAAACCGGGACGAGCAGTACTTC. Amino acids: CASSINRDEQYF.

On this clone: Other DNA sequences in the sample encode the same CDR3. V is TRBV11-2 and J is TRBJ1-1; D is undetermined. The germline CDR1 and CDR2 sequences are SGHAT and FQNNGV. The CDR3 runs to 14 residues. The V end was cut by 3 bases, the J end by 1 base, with 9 bases between. The CDR3 sequence is CASSFLRTNTEAFF. The CDR3 bases are TGTGCCAGCAGCTTTCTAAGGACGAACACTGAAGCTTTCTTT.

The J gene is TRBJ2-1, the V gene TRBV19; the D is unclear. The V end lost 0 bases, the J end lost 3 bases, and 18 bases lay between the germline ends. Germline V gene data show CDR1 as LNHDA and CDR2 as SQIVND (reference sequence). The CDR3 length is 18 residues. DNA of the CDR3: TGTGCCAGTAGTATAGAAGGCGGCGACTGGGGTCTCTACAATGAGCAGTTCTTC. The encoded protein is CASSIEGGDWGLYNEQFF.

The genes are TRBV25-1 and TRBJ1-2; 7 bases agree with TRBD1. The CDR3 extends over 16 amino acids. J gave up 4 bases and V 1 base, and 9 bases lay outside the gene matches. Per the germline V gene, CDR1 is MGHDK and CDR2 is SYGVNS. CDR3 sequence reads: CASSESEGGNPYGYTF. In DNA form, the CDR3 reads TGTGCCAGCAGTGAATCGGAAGGGGGCAATCCCTATGGCTACACCTTC.

The gene calls are TRBV6-5 and TRBJ2-5, with a weak D call TRBD1 (6 bases). Germline-derived CDR1 and CDR2 are MNHEY and SVGAGI. V dropped 2 bases and J dropped 5 bases, with 12 bases sitting between them. The CDR3 spans 14 residues. Here the CDR3 reads CASSYTGNGETQYF. The CDR3 region has the DNA TGTGCCAGCAGTTACACAGGGAACGGGGAGACCCAGTACTTC.

The chain is built from TRBV15 and TRBJ1-4; 9 nucleotides align to TRBD1. This CDR3 spans 19 amino acids. V trimming: 3 bases; J trimming: 1 base; junction bases outside the gene matches: 12. From germline, CDR1 is LNHNV and CDR2 YYDKDF (reference sequence). The CDR3 sequence: CATSRAGGTGWGTNEKLFF. CDR3 nucleotides: TGTGCCACCAGCAGGGCCGGAGGGACAGGGTGGGGAACTAATGAAAAACTGTTTTTT.

This chain connects TRBV5-8 to TRBJ1-2, with 7 bases lining up with TRBD1. The CDR3 sequence is 16 residues long. The V gene end was trimmed by 4 bases and the J gene end by 2 bases; junction bases not matched to a gene: 11. Germline assignment: CDR1 SGHTS and CDR2 YDEGEE. In DNA form, the CDR3 reads TGTGCCAGCAGCCGAAAACAGGGGAGGGGCAACTATGGCTACACCTTC. Amino acids: CASSRKQGRGNYGYTF.

V usage is TRBV19 and J usage is TRBJ2-2; no firm D call. Trimming took 2 bases from V and 6 from J, leaving 10 bases between them. The CDR3 sequence is 14 residues long. Germline assignment: CDR1 LNHDA and CDR2 SQIVND (reference sequence). The CDR3 sequence: CASSISPKAGELFF. CDR3 bases: TGTGCCAGTAGTATATCCCCCAAGGCCGGGGAGCTGTTTTTT. The variable domain in full, with the rest retrieved from reference TRBV19 and TRBJ2-2, is DGGITQSPKYLFRKEGQNVTLSCEQNLNHDAMYWYRQDPGQGLRLIYYSQIVNDFQKGDIAEGYSVSREKKESFPLTVTSAQKNPTAFYLCASSISPKAGELFFGEGSRLTVL.

J is TRBJ1-2 and V is TRBV18; D unclear. The V and J ends lost 6 bases and 4 bases respectively, with 9 bases between them. The germline V gene encodes CDR1 KGHSH and CDR2 LQKENI. CDR3 length equals 12 residues. The CDR3 sequence is CASSPGRYGYTF. The CDR3 nucleotides are TGTGCCAGCTCCCCTGGACGCTATGGCTACACCTTC.

In DNA, the CDR3 is TGTGCCAGCAGCGACCGGGAAACTGTCAATGAGCAGTTCTTC. It translates to CASSDRETVNEQFF. V and J are TRBV9 and TRBJ2-1, with D perhaps TRBD2 (5 bases). This CDR3 has 14 amino acids. Germline V gives CDR1 SGDLS, CDR2 YYNGEE. With 3 bases removed from V and 6 bases from J, the gap between germline ends came to 13 bases.